Listed below are T cell receptor beta chains from one sample, sequenced in a study of blood T cell repertoires in COVID-19. Sequencing was performed with immunoSEQ multiplex PCR; in TCRdb, only in-frame clones are kept and a portion is missing. The table has fewer than 200,000 clones, roughly 91% seen once. Sequences were obtained from peripheral blood. These receptors originate from a man over 45 who had recovered from COVID-19. CDR3s include the opening cysteine and the closing phenylalanine or tryptophan. A D gene is named only where the DNA matches it firmly. Size is omitted from some rows. Given values are once, few, many or a class for expanded clones.

abundance,j_gene,d_gene,v_gene,len,CDR3nt,CDR3aa
NA,TRBJ1-2,NA,TRBV28,12,TGTGCCAGCAGTTTCGGGGGAGGCGGCTACACCTTC,CASSFGGGGYTF
NA,TRBJ1-6,NA,TRBV14,16,TGTGCCAGCAGCCAAGCCGGGGGGAAAAATAATTCACCCCTCCACTTT,CASSQAGGKNNSPLHF
once,TRBJ2-1,TRBD2,TRBV29-1,15,TGCAGCGTTACGGGTCTAGCGGGAGGGTGGAATGAGCAGTTCTTC,CSVTGLAGGWNEQFF
NA,TRBJ2-2,TRBD1,TRBV19,15,TGTGCCAGTAGTATCCCCAAGACAGGGGGCGTCGAGCTGTTTTTT,CASSIPKTGGVELFF
few,TRBJ1-5,NA,TRBV5-4,14,TGTGCCAGCAGCCTTGACAGGAGCAATCAGCCCCAGCATTTT,CASSLDRSNQPQHF
NA,TRBJ2-5,NA,TRBV3-1/TRBV3-2,14,TGTGCCAGCAGCCATGGGACTTCTCAAGAGACCCAGTACTTC,CASSHGTSQETQYF
NA,TRBJ1-6,NA,TRBV28,13,TGTGCCAGCAACCAGGGAACCGGGTCACCCCTCCACTTT,CASNQGTGSPLHF
NA,TRBJ1-2,TRBD1,TRBV28,18,TGTGCCAGCAGCGATTGGGGGACAGGGGTCTCAACGGGCTATGGCTACACCTTC,CASSDWGTGVSTGYGYTF
NA,TRBJ1-2,NA,TRBV5-6,15,TGTGCCAGCAGCGGCCAGGGTATCCCTAACTATGGCTACACCTTC,CASSGQGIPNYGYTF
NA,TRBJ2-5,TRBD2,TRBV7-2,16,TGTGCCAGCAGGACTAGCGGGGACAGGAGGCAGGAGACCCAGTACTTC,CASRTSGDRRQETQYF
NA,TRBJ2-1,NA,TRBV10-3,15,TGTGCCATCAGAAAGGGACTCCCTGGAGGCAATGAGCAGTTCTTC,CAIRKGLPGGNEQFF
NA,TRBJ1-1,TRBD1,TRBV29-1,14,TGCAGCGTTGGTCACAGGGGGGCGAACACTGAAGCTTTCTTT,CSVGHRGANTEAFF
NA,TRBJ1-1,NA,TRBV10-1,13,TGCGCCAGCAGACAGGGAGCGAACACTGAAGCTTTCTTT,CASRQGANTEAFF
NA,TRBJ2-7,TRBD2,TRBV7-8,17,TGTGCCAGCAGCTCACTCGGAGGCGGGGGGGCCCCTCGCGAGCAGTACTTC,CASSSLGGGGAPREQYF
NA,TRBJ1-3,NA,TRBV28,14,TGTGCCAGCTTCAGGGGTAATGGCGGAAACACCATATATTTT,CASFRGNGGNTIYF
NA,TRBJ1-2,NA,TRBV6-5,13,TGTGCCAGCAGTCCCACCGGAGACTATGGCTACACCTTC,CASSPTGDYGYTF
many,TRBJ2-7,NA,TRBV7-8,15,TGTGCCAGCAGCGCAGAGACCAGGGGCTCCTACGAGCAGTACTTC,CASSAETRGSYEQYF
NA,TRBJ1-2,NA,TRBV5-1,16,TGCGCCAGCAGCTTGGCCGTGGGGACGGGGGGCTATGGCTACACCTTC,CASSLAVGTGGYGYTF
once,TRBJ2-7,NA,TRBV28,12,TGTGCCAGCAGTCAGGACCCCCGGGGGCAGTACTTC,CASSQDPRGQYF
NA,TRBJ2-5,NA,TRBV28,13,TGTGCCAGCAGTCCGGGGTTAGTGGAGACCCAGTACTTC,CASSPGLVETQYF
NA,TRBJ2-7,NA,TRBV6-2/TRBV6-3,14,TGTGCCAGCAGTTACTTCATCCAATCCTACGAGCAGTACTTC,CASSYFIQSYEQYF
NA,TRBJ2-1,TRBD2,TRBV7-6,15,TGTGCCAGCAGCGCCGGACTAGCGGCCTACAATGAGCAGTTCTTC,CASSAGLAAYNEQFF
few,TRBJ2-3,NA,TRBV7-3,13,TGTGCCAGCAGCTTATCAGTCACAGATACGCAGTATTTT,CASSLSVTDTQYF
NA,TRBJ2-7,NA,TRBV29-1,13,TGCAGCGTCCTCCTCCCTCGCTCCTACGAGCAGTACTTC,CSVLLPRSYEQYF